These 8 T cell receptor beta chains share one sample of origin, sequenced in a study of blood T cell repertoires in COVID-19. Libraries were prepared by immunoSEQ multiplex PCR; TCRdb keeps only in-frame clonotypes and omits some of them. The sample includes 68,000 or so clones, 85% to 90% of them seen just once. The sample comprised peripheral blood. These receptors came from a man aged 50 to 60 with acute or convalescent COVID-19.

V usage is TRBV5-5 and J usage is TRBJ2-7; 7 bases match TRBD1. Germline CDR1 reads SGHKS; CDR2 reads YYEKEE (reference sequence). The CDR3 runs to 14 residues. After removal of 4 bases from V and 5 bases from J, the junction contained 9 bases not matched to a gene. This CDR3 reads CASSTADRAHEQYF. In DNA, the CDR3 is TGTGCCAGCAGCACCGCTGACAGGGCGCACGAGCAGTACTTC.

The V call is TRBV19, the J call TRBJ2-3; weak D call: TRBD2 (5 bases). CDR3 length: 14 amino acids. V lost 5 bases to trimming and J lost 4 bases, with 13 bases between them. Germline V gene sequence: CDR1 LNHDA, CDR2 SQIVND (reference sequence). CDR3 nucleotide sequence: TGTGCCAGTAGTCTCAGGACTCCCGCAGATACGCAGTATTTT. This encodes CASSLRTPADTQYF.

This sequence joins TRBV5-6 and TRBJ2-7; 7 positions match TRBD2. Trimming removed 0 bases from V and 6 bases from J; junction bases left unmatched: 9. Germline CDR1 is SGHDT and CDR2 is YYEEEE. CDR3 size: 15 residues. DNA of the CDR3: TGTGCCAGCAGCTTGGTGGCGCCCGGCGGGGGCGAGCAGTACTTC. Encoded protein: CASSLVAPGGGEQYF.

The chain recombines TRBV19 with TRBJ2-1; 7 nucleotides agree with TRBD2. Trimming removed 4 bases from V and 3 bases from J; junction bases left unmatched: 3. The CDR3 length is 14 residues. From germline, CDR1 is LNHDA and CDR2 SQIVND (reference sequence). The CDR3 DNA is TGTGCCAGTAGTACTAGCGGCAACTACAATGAGCAGTTCTTC. It translates to CASSTSGNYNEQFF.

The chain carries TRBV7-2 and TRBJ1-4, with 10 bases lining up with TRBD1. The V gene end was trimmed by 4 bases and the J gene end by 4 bases; junction bases not matched to a gene: 0. The CDR3 has 14 amino acids. Germline CDR1 and CDR2: SGHTA and FQGNSA. The CDR3 sequence: CASSWDRGNEKLFF. DNA for the CDR3: TGTGCCAGCAGCTGGGACAGGGGTAATGAAAAACTGTTTTTT. Full variable domain (rest looked up from reference TRBV7-2 and TRBJ1-4): GAGVSQSPSNKVTEKGKDVELRCDPISGHTALYWYRQSLGQGLEFLIYFQGNSAPDKSGLPSDRFSAERTGGSVSTLTIQRTQQEDSAVYLCASSWDRGNEKLFFGSGTQLSVL.

This clone was observed a single time. The rearrangement links TRBV6-5 to TRBJ2-7; 8 nucleotides match TRBD1. J lost 3 bases, V lost 2 bases, and 3 bases had no gene match. The CDR3 is 14 residues long. Germline assignment: CDR1 MNHEY and CDR2 SVGAGI. In DNA, the CDR3 is TGTGCCAGCAGTTACGGACAGGGCCTCTACGAGCAGTACTTC. Its protein is CASSYGQGLYEQYF.

V is TRBV27 and J is TRBJ1-2; no firm D call. V was trimmed by 0 bases and J by 4 bases, leaving 18 bases between them. The germline V gene encodes CDR1 MNHEY and CDR2 SMNVEV (reference sequence). The CDR3 runs 17 residues. This CDR3 reads CASSLSVTNLGGYGYTF. The CDR3 DNA reads as TGTGCCAGCAGTTTATCAGTCACCAACTTAGGCGGCTATGGCTACACCTTC.

The V call is TRBV7-8, the J call TRBJ2-5; 8 nucleotides align to TRBD1. The junction had 6 bases not matched to a gene; V was cut back by 5 bases and J by 4 bases. The germline CDR1 and CDR2 sequences are SGHVS and FQNEAQ. This CDR3 is 14 amino acids long. As DNA, the CDR3 is TGTGCCAGCAGCGAAGGACAGGGACGAGAGACCCAGTACTTC. It translates to CASSEGQGRETQYF.